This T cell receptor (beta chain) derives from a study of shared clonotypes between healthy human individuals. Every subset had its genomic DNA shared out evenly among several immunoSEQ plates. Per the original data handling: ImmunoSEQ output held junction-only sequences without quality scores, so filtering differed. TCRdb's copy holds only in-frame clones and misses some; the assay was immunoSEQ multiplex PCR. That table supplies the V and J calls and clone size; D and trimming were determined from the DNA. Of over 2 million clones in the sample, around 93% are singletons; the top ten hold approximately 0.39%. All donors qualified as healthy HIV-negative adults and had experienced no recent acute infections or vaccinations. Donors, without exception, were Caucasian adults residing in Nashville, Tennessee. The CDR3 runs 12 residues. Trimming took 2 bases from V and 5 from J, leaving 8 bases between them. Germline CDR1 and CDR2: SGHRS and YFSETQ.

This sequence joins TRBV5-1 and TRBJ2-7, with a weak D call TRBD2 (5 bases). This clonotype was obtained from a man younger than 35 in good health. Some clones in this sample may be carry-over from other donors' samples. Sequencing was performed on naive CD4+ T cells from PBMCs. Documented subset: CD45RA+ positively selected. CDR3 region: CASSFPGNEQYF. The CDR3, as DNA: TGCGCCAGCAGCTTCCCGGGGAACGAGCAGTACTTC.